The 16 T cell receptor beta chains below were found in one sample sequenced in a study of T cell responses to AZD1222 COVID-19 vaccine. Produced via immunoSEQ multiplex PCR; TCRdb's table is partial and in-frame only. The repertoire holds 90,000 to 150,000 clones, with approximately 91% as singletons. The specimen was peripheral blood, collected on day 0 of AZD1222 vaccination. These receptors all come from an adult in good health.

V usage is TRBV6-5 and J usage is TRBJ2-7, with 7 bases aligning to TRBD1. V trimming: 8 bases; J trimming: 3 bases; junction bases outside the gene matches: 7. This CDR3 region has 13 residues. Looked up from germline, CDR1 is MNHEY and CDR2 is SVGAGI. The CDR3 DNA sequence: TGTGCCAGCTTGGGGCGACAGGGCTACGAGCAGTACTTC. This sequence encodes CASLGRQGYEQYF.

The chain links TRBV5-6 to TRBJ2-3; TRBD2 matches 13 bases. V lost 5 bases to trimming and J lost 6 bases; unmatched junction nucleotides: 3. The CDR3 spans 14 residues. Germline assignment: CDR1 SGHDT and CDR2 YYEEEE. The CDR3 protein is CASRLAGGPDTQYF. In DNA, the CDR3 is TGTGCCAGCAGACTAGCGGGAGGGCCGGATACGCAGTATTTT.

The rearrangement links TRBV11-2 to TRBJ2-6; D gene ambiguous. The germline V gene has CDR1 SGHAT and CDR2 FQNNGV. CDR3 length: 15 residues. The germline V and J ends were trimmed by 4 bases and 1 base, with 8 bases remaining between them. The chain's CDR3 is CASSSLGSGANVLTF. CDR3 in DNA: TGTGCCAGCAGCTCGCTAGGGTCTGGGGCCAACGTCCTGACTTTC. Full variable domain (missing parts from reference TRBV11-2 and TRBJ2-6): EAGVAQSPRYKIIEKRQSVAFWCNPISGHATLYWYQQILGQGPKLLIQFQNNGVVDDSQLPKDRFSAERLKGVDSTLKIQPAKLEDSAVYLCASSSLGSGANVLTFGAGSRLTVL.

This clone was counted only a few times. The genes are TRBV4-2 and TRBJ2-7, with D unresolved. Germline lookup yields CDR1 LGHNA and CDR2 YNFKEQ. The CDR3 spans 15 residues. V lost 0 bases and J lost 3, with 12 bases in between. Here the CDR3 reads CASSQDLGTFYEQYF. In DNA, the CDR3 is TGTGCCAGCAGCCAAGATCTGGGCACCTTCTACGAGCAGTACTTC.

The chain is built from TRBV19 and TRBJ1-4; 7 bases fit TRBD1. J was trimmed by 7 bases and V by 6 bases; bases with no gene match: 11. This CDR3 has 15 amino acids. Germline V gene lookup returns CDR1 LNHDA and CDR2 SQIVND (reference sequence). The CDR3 DNA reads as TGTGCCAGTAGCCGGGAGGGACAGTTTGTTGAAAAACTGTTTTTT. Translation gives CASSREGQFVEKLFF.

The chain carries TRBV5-6 and TRBJ2-7; D gene ambiguous. This CDR3 is 14 amino acids long. With 3 bases removed from V and 6 bases from J, the gap between germline ends came to 16 bases. The germline CDR1 and CDR2 sequences are SGHDT and YYEEEE. CDR3 in DNA: TGTGCCAGCAGCTCCTCGACCGTTTACCGCGAGCAGTACTTC. It specifies CASSSSTVYREQYF.

The chain is built from TRBV9 and TRBJ2-7; TRBD1 matches at 7 bases. Germline-derived CDR1 and CDR2 are SGDLS and YYNGEE. This CDR3 has 14 residues. V shed 0 bases and J 3 bases; nucleotides not matched to a gene: 3. The CDR3: CASSVEAGGYEQYF. The CDR3 nucleotides are TGTGCCAGCAGCGTAGAAGCAGGGGGCTACGAGCAGTACTTC. Full variable domain (missing parts from reference TRBV9 and TRBJ2-7): DSGVTQTPKHLITATGQRVTLRCSPRSGDLSVYWYQQSLDQGLQFLIQYYNGEERAKGNILERFSAQQFPDLHSELNLSSLELGDSALYFCASSVEAGGYEQYFGPGTRLTVT.

The chain recombines TRBV10-3 with TRBJ1-5; D uncertain. The germline CDR1 and CDR2 sequences are ENHRY and SYGVKD. V lost 6 bases, J lost 6 bases, and 9 bases lay in between. This CDR3 contains 12 residues. In nucleotides, the CDR3 is TGTGCCATCAGCGCAGAGGGTCAGCCCCAGCATTTT. This gives the protein CAISAEGQPQHF.

This chain uses TRBV10-2 with TRBJ2-7; 9 bases line up with TRBD1. V lost 2 bases to trimming and J lost 10 bases; unmatched junction nucleotides: 9. This CDR3 is 14 amino acids long. CDR1 is WSHSY, CDR2 SAAADI, per germline. CDR3 sequence reads: CASSERDRERIQYF. The DNA for the CDR3 is TGCGCCAGCAGTGAGAGGGACAGGGAGAGGATTCAGTACTTC.

The chain carries TRBV25-1 and TRBJ1-5; unclear D gene. The V end lost 4 bases, the J end lost 2 bases, and 6 bases lay between the germline ends. CDR3 length: 13 amino acids. The germline V gene encodes CDR1 MGHDK and CDR2 SYGVNS. DNA for the CDR3: TGTGCCAGCAGTGGTGTTGGCAATCAGCCCCAGCATTTT. It is translated as CASSGVGNQPQHF.

The V and J genes are TRBV7-9 and TRBJ2-1, with D possibly being TRBD1 (5 bases). The germline V gene encodes CDR1 SEHNR and CDR2 FQNEAQ (reference sequence). This CDR3 region has 13 residues. V lost 8 bases, J lost 6 bases, and 14 bases lay in between. The CDR3 region has the DNA TGTGCCAGCGGAAACCGACAGTTCAATGAGCAGTTCTTC. Protein: CASGNRQFNEQFF.

This chain connects TRBV3-1 (or the pseudogene TRBV3-2) to TRBJ1-1; the D is unclear. The length of the CDR3 is 15 residues. V was cut by 0 bases and J by 0 bases, with 8 bases left in between. From germline, CDR1 is LGHDT and CDR2 YNNKEL (reference sequence). CDR3 nucleotides: TGTGCCAGCAGCCAAGATTTGGTGTTGAACACTGAAGCTTTCTTT. Translation gives CASSQDLVLNTEAFF.

This clone has only one observation. J is TRBJ1-2 and V is TRBV28; the D gene is possibly TRBD1 (6 bases). There are 14 residues in the CDR3. The germline gives CDR1 MDHEN, CDR2 SYDVKM. Trimming removed 5 bases from V and 4 bases from J, with 14 bases in between. Written as DNA, the CDR3 is TGTGCCAGCAGTATACAGGGTCCCACCTATGGCTACACCTTC. Translated, it gives CASSIQGPTYGYTF.

The chain uses TRBV21-1 and TRBJ2-2. TRBV21-1 is tagged as a pseudogene. There are 17 residues in the CDR3. This chain's CDR3 is CASNGAQDRFDTGELFF. The CDR3 DNA sequence: TGTGCCAGCAACGGGGCCCAGGACCGATTCGACACCGGGGAGCTGTTTTTT.

This chain uses TRBV9 with TRBJ2-7; no clear D. The CDR3 is 15 residues long. The V gene's germline CDR1 is SGDLS and CDR2 YYNGEE. Trimming pared 0 bases from V and 1 base from J, leaving 11 bases between. The CDR3, as DNA: TGTGCCAGCAGCGTAGGGGCTGATCCTTCCTACGAGCAGTACTTC. This sequence encodes CASSVGADPSYEQYF.

This clone was detected once. The chain links TRBV29-1 to TRBJ1-2, with a tentative D call TRBD1 (6 bases). Germline lookup yields CDR1 SQVTM and CDR2 ANQGSEA. Trimming pared 2 bases from V and 7 bases from J, leaving 17 bases between. The CDR3 has 14 amino acids. CDR3 coding DNA: TGCAGCGTTGAACCGCCAGGGGCGCCTTTTGGCTACACCTTC. This gives the protein CSVEPPGAPFGYTF.